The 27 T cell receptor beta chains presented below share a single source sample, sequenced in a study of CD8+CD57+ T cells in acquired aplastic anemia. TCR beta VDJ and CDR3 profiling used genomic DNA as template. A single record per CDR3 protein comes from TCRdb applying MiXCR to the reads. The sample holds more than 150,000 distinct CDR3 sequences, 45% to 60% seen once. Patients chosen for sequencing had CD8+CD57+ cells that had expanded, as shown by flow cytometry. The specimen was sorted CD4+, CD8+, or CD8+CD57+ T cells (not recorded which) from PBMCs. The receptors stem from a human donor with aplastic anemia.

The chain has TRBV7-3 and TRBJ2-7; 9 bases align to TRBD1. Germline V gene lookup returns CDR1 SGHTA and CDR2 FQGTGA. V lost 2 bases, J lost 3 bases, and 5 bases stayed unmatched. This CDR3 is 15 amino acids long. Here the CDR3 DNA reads TGTGCCAGCAGCTTATCCGGGACAGGGAACTACGAGCAGTACTTC. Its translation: CASSLSGTGNYEQYF. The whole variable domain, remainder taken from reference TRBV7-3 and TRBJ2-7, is GAGVSQTPSNKVTEKGKYVELRCDPISGHTALYWYRQSLGQGPEFLIYFQGTGAADDSGLPNDRFFAVRPEGSVSTLKIQRTERGDSAVYLCASSLSGTGNYEQYFGPGTRLTVT.

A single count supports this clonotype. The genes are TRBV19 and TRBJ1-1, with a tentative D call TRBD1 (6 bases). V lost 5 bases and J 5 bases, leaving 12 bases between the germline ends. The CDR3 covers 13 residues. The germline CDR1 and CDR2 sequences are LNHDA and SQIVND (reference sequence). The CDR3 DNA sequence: TGTGCCAGTAGTCTGGGGGCAGGGACTGAAGCTTTCTTT. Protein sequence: CASSLGAGTEAFF. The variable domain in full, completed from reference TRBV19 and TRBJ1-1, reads DGGITQSPKYLFRKEGQNVTLSCEQNLNHDAMYWYRQDPGQGLRLIYYSQIVNDFQKGDIAEGYSVSREKKESFPLTVTSAQKNPTAFYLCASSLGAGTEAFFGQGTRLTVV.

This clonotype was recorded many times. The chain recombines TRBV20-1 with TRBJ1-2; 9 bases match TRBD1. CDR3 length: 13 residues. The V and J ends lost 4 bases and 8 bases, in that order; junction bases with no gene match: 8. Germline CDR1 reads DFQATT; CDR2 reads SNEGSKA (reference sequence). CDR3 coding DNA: TGCAGTGCTACCTGGGGACAGGGTGTCGGCTACACCTTC. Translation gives CSATWGQGVGYTF.

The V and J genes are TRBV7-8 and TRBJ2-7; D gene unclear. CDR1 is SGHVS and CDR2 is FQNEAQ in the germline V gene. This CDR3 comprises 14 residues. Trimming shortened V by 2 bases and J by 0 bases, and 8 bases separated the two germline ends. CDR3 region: CASSLRPASYEQYF. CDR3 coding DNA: TGTGCCAGCAGCTTAAGACCCGCCTCCTACGAGCAGTACTTC.

The CDR3 loop is CASSSPRDRGNYGYTF. Here the CDR3 DNA reads TGTGCCAGCAGCTCCCCGCGGGACAGGGGTAACTATGGCTACACCTTC. J is TRBJ1-2 and V is TRBV11-2; 10 bases line up with TRBD1. J gave up 1 base and V 4 bases, and 6 bases lay outside the gene matches. Germline CDR1 and CDR2: SGHAT and FQNNGV. This CDR3 contains 16 residues.

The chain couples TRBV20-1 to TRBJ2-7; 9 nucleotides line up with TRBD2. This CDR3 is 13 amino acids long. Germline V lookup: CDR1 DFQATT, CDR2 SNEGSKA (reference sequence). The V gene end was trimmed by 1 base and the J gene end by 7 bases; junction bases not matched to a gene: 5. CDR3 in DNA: TGCAGTGCTAGAGTAGCGGGAGTGAAAGAGCAGTACTTC. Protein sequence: CSARVAGVKEQYF.

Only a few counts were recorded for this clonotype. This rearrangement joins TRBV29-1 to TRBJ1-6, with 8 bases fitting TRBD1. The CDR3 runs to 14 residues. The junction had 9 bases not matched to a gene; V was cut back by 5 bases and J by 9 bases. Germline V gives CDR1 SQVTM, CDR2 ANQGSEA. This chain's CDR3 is CSVTTGGGASPLHF. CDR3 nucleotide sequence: TGCAGCGTTACTACAGGGGGGGGGGCTTCACCCCTCCACTTT.

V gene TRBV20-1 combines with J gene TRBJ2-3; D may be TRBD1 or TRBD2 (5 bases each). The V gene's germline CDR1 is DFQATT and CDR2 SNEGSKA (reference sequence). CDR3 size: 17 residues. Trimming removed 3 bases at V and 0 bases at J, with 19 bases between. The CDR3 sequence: CSARAPGTWGSTDTQYF. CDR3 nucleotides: TGCAGTGCTAGGGCTCCCGGGACGTGGGGTAGCACAGATACGCAGTATTTT.

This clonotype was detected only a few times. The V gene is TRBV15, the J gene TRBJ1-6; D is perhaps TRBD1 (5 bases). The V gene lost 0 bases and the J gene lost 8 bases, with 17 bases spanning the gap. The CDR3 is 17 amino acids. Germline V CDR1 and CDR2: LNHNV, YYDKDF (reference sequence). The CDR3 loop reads CATSRDRGTSGHSPLHF. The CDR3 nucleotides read TGTGCCACCAGCAGAGATAGGGGTACCTCGGGCCATTCACCCCTCCACTTT.

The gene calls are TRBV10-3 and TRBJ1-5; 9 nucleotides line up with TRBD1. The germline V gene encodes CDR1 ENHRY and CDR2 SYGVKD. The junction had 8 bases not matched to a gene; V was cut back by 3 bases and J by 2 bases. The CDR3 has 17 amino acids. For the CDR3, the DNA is TGTGCCATCAGTGATCAGACAGGGGGGGCTGGCAATCAGCCCCAGCATTTT. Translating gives CAISDQTGGAGNQPQHF.

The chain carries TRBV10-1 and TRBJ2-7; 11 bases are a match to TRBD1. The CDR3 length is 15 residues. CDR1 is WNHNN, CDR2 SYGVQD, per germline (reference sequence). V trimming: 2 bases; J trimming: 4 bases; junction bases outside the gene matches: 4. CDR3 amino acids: CASSEGTGGRYEQYF. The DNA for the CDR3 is TGCGCCAGCAGTGAGGGGACAGGGGGAAGGTACGAGCAGTACTTC.

The CDR3: CASRIRDSDSYEQYF. CDR3 DNA sequence: TGCGCCAGCAGAATCCGGGACAGTGACTCCTACGAGCAGTACTTC. J is TRBJ2-7 and V is TRBV5-1; TRBD1 matches 7 bases. The CDR3 has 15 residues. The germline CDR1 and CDR2 sequences are SGHRS and YFSETQ. The V and J ends lost 5 bases and 0 bases, in that order; junction bases with no gene match: 8.

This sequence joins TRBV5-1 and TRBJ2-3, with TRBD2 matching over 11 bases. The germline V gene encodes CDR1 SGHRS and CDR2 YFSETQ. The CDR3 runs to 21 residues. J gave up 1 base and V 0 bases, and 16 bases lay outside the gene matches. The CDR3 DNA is TGCGCCAGCAGCTTGGCCGGGCTAGGGCTAGCGGGAGGAGGAGGCACAGATACGCAGTATTTT. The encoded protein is CASSLAGLGLAGGGGTDTQYF.

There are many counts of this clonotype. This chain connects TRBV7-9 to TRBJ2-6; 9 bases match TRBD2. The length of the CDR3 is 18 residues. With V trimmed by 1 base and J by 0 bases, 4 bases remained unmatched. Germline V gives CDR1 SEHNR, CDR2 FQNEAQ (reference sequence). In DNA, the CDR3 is TGTGCCAGCAGCTTAGGACTAGCGGTGTTCTCTGGGGCCAACGTCCTGACTTTC. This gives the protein CASSLGLAVFSGANVLTF.

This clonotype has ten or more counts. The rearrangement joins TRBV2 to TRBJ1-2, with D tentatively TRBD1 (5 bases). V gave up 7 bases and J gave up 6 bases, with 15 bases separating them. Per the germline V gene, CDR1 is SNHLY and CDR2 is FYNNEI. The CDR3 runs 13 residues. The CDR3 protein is CASIWGGANGYTF. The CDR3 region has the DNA TGTGCCAGCATCTGGGGCGGCGCCAATGGCTACACCTTC. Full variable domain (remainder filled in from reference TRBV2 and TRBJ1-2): EPEVTQTPSHQVTQMGQEVILRCVPISNHLYFYWYRQILGQKVEFLVSFYNNEISEKSEIFDDQFSVERPDGSNFTLKIRSTKLEDSAMYFCASIWGGANGYTFGSGTRLTVV.

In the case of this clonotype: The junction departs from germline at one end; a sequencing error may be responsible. CDR3 sequence: CASSAPGLAGVTDTRYF. CDR3 DNA sequence: TGTGCCAGCAGCGCGCCGGGACTAGCGGGGGTCACAGATACGCGGTATTTT. The chain couples TRBV11-1 to TRBJ2-3; TRBD2 agrees at 14 bases. CDR1 and CDR2 from the germline V gene are SGHAT and FQDESV (reference sequence). CDR3 length: 17 residues.

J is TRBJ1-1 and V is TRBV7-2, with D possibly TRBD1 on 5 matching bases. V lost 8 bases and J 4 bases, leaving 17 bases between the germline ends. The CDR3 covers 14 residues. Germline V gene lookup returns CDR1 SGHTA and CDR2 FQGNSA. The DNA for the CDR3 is TGTGCCAGCGGTGCTGCCGGGACTCGCACTGAAGCTTTCTTT. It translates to CASGAAGTRTEAFF.

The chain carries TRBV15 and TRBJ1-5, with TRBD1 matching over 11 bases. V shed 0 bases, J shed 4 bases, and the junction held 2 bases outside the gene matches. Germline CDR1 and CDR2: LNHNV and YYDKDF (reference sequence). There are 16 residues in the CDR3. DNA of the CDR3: TGTGCCACCAGCAGAGAAGGGACAGGGGGAAATCAGCCCCAGCATTTT. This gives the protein CATSREGTGGNQPQHF.

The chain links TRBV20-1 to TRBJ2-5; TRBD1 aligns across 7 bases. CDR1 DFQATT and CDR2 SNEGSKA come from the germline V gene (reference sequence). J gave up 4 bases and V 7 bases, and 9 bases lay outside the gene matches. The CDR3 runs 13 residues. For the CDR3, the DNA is TGCAGTGTGACAGGGAGAGCAGGAGAGACCCAGTACTTC. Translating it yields CSVTGRAGETQYF.

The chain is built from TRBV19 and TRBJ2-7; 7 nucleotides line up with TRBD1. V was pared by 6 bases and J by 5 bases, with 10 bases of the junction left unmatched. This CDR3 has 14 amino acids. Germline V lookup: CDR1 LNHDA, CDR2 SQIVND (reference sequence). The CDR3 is CASSRMTGWNEQYF. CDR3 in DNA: TGTGCCAGTAGCAGAATGACAGGGTGGAACGAGCAGTACTTC.

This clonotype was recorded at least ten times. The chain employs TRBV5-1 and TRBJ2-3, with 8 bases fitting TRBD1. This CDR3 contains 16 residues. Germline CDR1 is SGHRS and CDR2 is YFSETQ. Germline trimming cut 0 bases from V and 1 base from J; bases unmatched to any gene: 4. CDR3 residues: CASSLVTGVGTDTQYF. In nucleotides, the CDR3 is TGCGCCAGCAGCTTGGTGACAGGGGTTGGCACAGATACGCAGTATTTT.

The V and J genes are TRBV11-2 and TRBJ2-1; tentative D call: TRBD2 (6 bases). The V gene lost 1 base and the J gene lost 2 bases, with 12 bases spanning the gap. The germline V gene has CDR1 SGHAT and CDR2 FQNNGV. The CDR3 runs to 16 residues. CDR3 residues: CASSLGYGRAYNEQFF. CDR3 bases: TGTGCCAGCAGCTTAGGGTACGGGAGAGCCTACAATGAGCAGTTCTTC.

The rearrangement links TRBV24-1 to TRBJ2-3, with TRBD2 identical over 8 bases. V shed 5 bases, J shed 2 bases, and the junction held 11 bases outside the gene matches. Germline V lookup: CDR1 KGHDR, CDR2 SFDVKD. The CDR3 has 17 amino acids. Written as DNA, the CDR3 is TGTGCCACCAGTGTCGGGTGGCCTAGCGGGTACACAGATACGCAGTATTTT. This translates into CATSVGWPSGYTDTQYF.

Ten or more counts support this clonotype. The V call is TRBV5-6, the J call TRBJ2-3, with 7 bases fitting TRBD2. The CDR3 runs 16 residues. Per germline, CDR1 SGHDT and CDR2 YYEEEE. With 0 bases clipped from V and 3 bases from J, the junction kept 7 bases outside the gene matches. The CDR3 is CASSLVVGGGTDTQYF. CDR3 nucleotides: TGTGCCAGCAGCTTGGTCGTCGGGGGAGGGACAGATACGCAGTATTTT. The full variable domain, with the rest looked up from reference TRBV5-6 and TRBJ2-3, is DAGVTQSPTHLIKTRGQQVTLRCSPKSGHDTVSWYQQALGQGPQFIFQYYEEEERQRGNFPDRFSGHQFPNYSSELNVNALLLGDSALYLCASSLVVGGGTDTQYFGPGTRLTVL.

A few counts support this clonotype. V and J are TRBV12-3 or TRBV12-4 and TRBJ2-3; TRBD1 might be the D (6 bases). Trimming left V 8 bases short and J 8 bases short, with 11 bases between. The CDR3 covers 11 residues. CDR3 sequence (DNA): TGTGCCAGCCGGAAAGGGGGTACGCAGTATTTT. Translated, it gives CASRKGGTQYF.

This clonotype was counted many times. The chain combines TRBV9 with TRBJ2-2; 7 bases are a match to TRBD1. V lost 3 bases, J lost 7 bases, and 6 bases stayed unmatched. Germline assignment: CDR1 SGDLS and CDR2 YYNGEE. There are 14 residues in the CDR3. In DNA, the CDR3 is TGTGCCAGCAGCGAGGCAGGGGGTAGCGGGGAGCTGTTTTTT. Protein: CASSEAGGSGELFF.

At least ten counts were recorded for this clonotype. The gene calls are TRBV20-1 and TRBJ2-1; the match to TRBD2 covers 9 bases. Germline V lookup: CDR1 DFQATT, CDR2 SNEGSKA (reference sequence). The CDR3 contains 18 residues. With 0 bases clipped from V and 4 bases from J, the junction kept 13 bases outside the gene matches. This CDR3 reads CSARDPHGASGAYNEQFF. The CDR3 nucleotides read TGCAGTGCTAGAGACCCCCACGGGGCTAGCGGGGCGTACAATGAGCAGTTCTTC.